This T cell receptor (beta chain) was identified in a study of cytomegalovirus exposure and HLA in healthy donors. Study-wide points: As a later analysis showed, a missense DCLRE1C variant was linked to trimming of TCR beta V- and J-genes.

CDR1 and CDR2 from the germline V gene are SGHRS and YFSETQ. This CDR3 has 13 amino acids. V lost 7 bases, J lost 6 bases, and 10 bases stayed unmatched. Both 60 Vbeta primers and 13 Jbeta primers went into the PCR. Profiling relied on immunoSEQ multiplex PCR, and the TCRdb table lists in-frame clones only, not all of them. The data show hundreds of thousands of clones, 80% to 85% seen once. Details on this clone: The target antigen is unknown.

Input material: PBMCs. This TCR came from a boy aged 2-9 years in good health and CMV-seronegative. The V and J genes are TRBV5-1 and TRBJ2-7; 7 nucleotides agree with TRBD2. CDR3 nucleotide sequence: TGCGCCAGCGCGGCCAGCGGGAACACCGAGCAGTACTTC. Its protein product is CASAASGNTEQYF.